The rows below give T cell receptor beta chains drawn from one sample of a study of blood T cell repertoires in COVID-19. The data were produced by immunoSEQ multiplex PCR, yet TCRdb's version contains in-frame clones alone and is incomplete. The sample consists of approximately 440,000 clones, about 92% of them appearing once. The sequencing sample was made of PBMCs or T cells enriched from blood (not recorded which). These receptors originate from a man between 18 and 35 years old who had recovered from COVID-19. The conserved cysteine and the conserved F or W are not part of the CDR3 here. Fields, in order: J gene, V gene, clone size, CDR3 protein. Some rows have no size entry. The others give once, few or many, or a class for an expanded clone.

TRBJ1-3 TRBV12-3/TRBV12-4 . ASSSFSGNTIY
TRBJ1-2 TRBV2 once ASSGGRGYGYT
TRBJ2-5 TRBV4-2 . ASSQTQTGPETQY
TRBJ1-4 TRBV10-3 . AIGRDSGNEKLF
TRBJ2-1 TRBV7-3 . ASSSKKTSGRDNEQF
TRBJ1-5 TRBV28 . ASRSHTGQFNQPQH
TRBJ1-1 TRBV6-5 . ASTSRGQVEAF
TRBJ1-1 TRBV9 . ASSVGGTEAF
TRBJ1-2 TRBV9 . ASSAQGDVYYGYT
TRBJ1-6 TRBV2 . ASSISRTAANSPLH
TRBJ2-6 TRBV19 . ASRKGQGAPGANVLT
TRBJ1-2 TRBV3-1/TRBV3-2 . ASSLTGGRHYGYT
TRBJ2-2 TRBV15 . ATSEYGGELF
TRBJ1-3 TRBV3-1/TRBV3-2 . ASSQTGDRSRDSGNTIY
TRBJ2-1 TRBV21-1 . ASSKGPWWESSYNEQF
TRBJ1-5 TRBV7-9 few ASSLVGQGSNQPQH
TRBJ2-2 TRBV11-3 . ASSSREANTGELF
TRBJ1-2 TRBV5-4 . ASSLDRGMGNYGYT
TRBJ1-5 TRBV28 . ASIPDREVVVAQH
TRBJ1-3 TRBV7-9 . ASSPWGGGNTIY
TRBJ1-1 TRBV19 once ASSTPWTGMNTEAF
TRBJ2-2 TRBV3-1/TRBV3-2 . ASSPFFGRGGLTGELF
TRBJ2-2 TRBV28 . ASSGLDHRELF
TRBJ1-6 TRBV7-2 . ASSPWGPNNSPLH
TRBJ2-5 TRBV2 once ASRMDRAKTQY
TRBJ1-2 TRBV5-4 . ASSSGQAYGYT
TRBJ2-1 TRBV7-9 . ASSLFPDAGSYNEQF
TRBJ1-1 TRBV4-1 . ASSPAWGDTEAF
TRBJ1-3 TRBV18 . ASSPTGHSGNTIY
TRBJ2-7 TRBV7-9 . ASSPRLAGAPKAYEQY
TRBJ2-7 TRBV5-6 . ASSLLPGQDHYEQY
TRBJ2-1 TRBV2 few ASSKGLTSGEENEQF
TRBJ1-1 TRBV18 . ASSVDRMNTEAF
TRBJ2-7 TRBV3-1/TRBV3-2 . ASSLLRGRSDEQY
TRBJ2-3 TRBV5-4 . ASSLDRENTQY
TRBJ1-1 TRBV3-1/TRBV3-2 . ASSPRTGKSEAF
TRBJ2-3 TRBV6-5 . ASTSAFLTDTQY
TRBJ1-3 TRBV9 . ASSDSGGFRNTIY
TRBJ2-1 TRBV19 once ASSIGTTSSYNEQF
TRBJ2-1 TRBV3-1/TRBV3-2 once ASTPSGSRLNEQF
TRBJ1-2 TRBV10-3 . AINLGVGYGYT